This is a list of T cell receptor beta chains from one sample in a study of cytomegalovirus exposure and HLA in healthy donors. Sequenced by immunoSEQ multiplex PCR; TCRdb stores in-frame clones only, minus some. This sample has approximately 150,000 clones; 80% to 85% occur once, and the top ten carry 2% to 2.5%. The sequencing input was PBMCs. All receptors derive from a boy younger than 10 in good health and CMV-seronegative. The CDR3 runs from the conserved cysteine through the conserved F or W. A D gene is named only where the DNA matches it firmly. Clone size, where shown, is once, few, many, or a class for clones that have expanded.

>TRBJ2-1|TRBD2|TRBV11-3|15|once
CAITPLAGDPSEQFF
TGTGCCATCACCCCCCTAGCGGGAGATCCGAGTGAGCAGTTCTTC
>TRBJ1-1|.|TRBV29-1|12|.
CSGYRVNTEAFF
TGCAGCGGATACAGGGTGAACACTGAAGCTTTCTTT
>TRBJ2-2|.|TRBV7-9|15|.
CASSPPGRGGDELFF
TGTGCCAGCAGCCCCCCGGGGCGGGGTGGAGATGAGCTGTTTTTT
>TRBJ1-6|TRBD1|TRBV9|14|.
CASSKQGRNSPLHF
TGTGCCAGCAGCAAACAGGGGAGAAATTCACCCCTCCACTTT
>TRBJ1-4|.|TRBV5-4|16|.
CASSNGQMATNEKLFF
TGTGCCAGCAGCAATGGACAGATGGCAACTAATGAAAAACTGTTTTTT
>TRBJ1-5|TRBD1|TRBV6-1|15|.
CASSKGTGRNQPQHF
TGTGCCAGCAGTAAAGGGACAGGGCGAAATCAGCCCCAGCATTTT
>TRBJ2-6|.|TRBV21-1|18|.
CASTATGTGRSGANVLTF
TGTGCCAGCACCGCGACCGGGACAGGGCGCTCTGGGGCCAACGTCCTGACTTTC
>TRBJ2-3|TRBD1|TRBV25-1|18|.
CASSEFETGTGGTDTQYF
TGTGCCAGCAGTGAATTTGAAACCGGGACAGGGGGCACAGATACGCAGTATTTT
>TRBJ1-6|.|TRBV5-1|18|few
CASSRSGEPSSYNSPLHF
TGCGCCAGCAGCCGGTCAGGGGAACCCAGCTCCTATAATTCACCCCTCCACTTT
>TRBJ2-1|.|TRBV11-1|16|.
CASSLGKGTNYNEQFF
TGTGCCAGCAGCTTAGGGAAAGGTACTAACTACAATGAGCAGTTCTTC
>TRBJ2-5|.|TRBV7-9|15|.
CASSFNRQNQETQYF
TGTGCCAGCAGCTTCAACAGACAGAATCAAGAGACCCAGTACTTC
>TRBJ2-3|TRBD2|TRBV6-1|15|many
CASRGLAGGPDTQYF
TGTGCCAGCAGGGGACTAGCGGGGGGGCCAGATACGCAGTATTTT
>TRBJ1-1|.|TRBV2|15|few
CAVKGGGRLDTEAFF
TGTGCCGTCAAGGGGGGAGGGCGCTTGGACACTGAAGCTTTCTTT
>TRBJ2-5|TRBD2|TRBV5-1|16|.
CASTVSGLQTQETQYF
TGCGCCAGCACCGTTTCGGGACTACAGACCCAAGAGACCCAGTACTTC
>TRBJ1-4|TRBD1|TRBV28|15|.
CASSSTGGTNEKLFF
TGTGCCAGCAGTTCTACAGGGGGCACTAATGAAAAACTGTTTTTT
>TRBJ1-1|.|TRBV21-1|12|few
CAGWDRQTEAFF
TGTGCCGGGTGGGACAGACAGACTGAAGCTTTCTTT
>TRBJ2-2|TRBD1|TRBV5-1|19|.
CASSSRDSITSSNTGELFF
TGCGCCAGCAGCTCCCGGGACAGTATAACTTCCTCAAACACCGGGGAGCTGTTTTTT
>TRBJ2-7|TRBD1|TRBV29-1|11|few
CSVRTGVEQYF
TGCAGCGTCCGCACAGGGGTCGAGCAGTACTTC
>TRBJ2-1|TRBD2|TRBV5-6|15|.
CASSLAGGPSNEQFF
TGTGCCAGCAGCCTAGCGGGGGGGCCATCCAATGAGCAGTTCTTC
>TRBJ2-5|TRBD2|TRBV5-1|17|.
CASSLGLAGGIQETQYF
TGCGCCAGCAGCTTGGGACTAGCGGGGGGAATTCAAGAGACCCAGTACTTC
>TRBJ2-1|.|TRBV13|14|.
CASSPWGESKEQFF
TGTGCCAGCAGCCCCTGGGGGGAGTCGAAAGAGCAGTTCTTC
>TRBJ2-7|.|TRBV7-2|13|.
CASSRDISYEQYF
TGTGCCAGCAGTCGGGACATATCCTACGAGCAGTACTTC
>TRBJ1-1|.|TRBV6-5|12|.
CASSYSMGYAFF
TGTGCCAGCAGTTACTCGATGGGCTATGCTTTCTTT
>TRBJ2-1|TRBD2|TRBV9|17|.
CASSVGSGGSGDDEQFF
TGTGCCAGCAGCGTAGGGTCTGGTGGTAGCGGGGACGATGAGCAGTTCTTC
>TRBJ1-2|TRBD1|TRBV25-1|15|.
CASSDPTGGNYGYTF
TGTGCCAGCAGTGACCCAACAGGGGGCAACTATGGCTACACCTTC
>TRBJ2-4|.|TRBV29-1|20|.
CSVSNRQTGHKGLAKNIQYF
TGCAGCGTTTCGAACCGGCAGACAGGACACAAAGGACTAGCCAAAAACATTCAGTACTTC
>TRBJ2-3|TRBD1|TRBV5-6|15|.
CASSAGTGRPDTQYF
TGTGCCAGCAGCGCGGGGACAGGGCGTCCAGATACGCAGTATTTT
>TRBJ1-2|.|TRBV29-1|11|.
CSVPGDYGYTF
TGCAGCGTTCCGGGGGATTATGGCTACACCTTC
>TRBJ2-1|.|TRBV14|14|.
CASSQGEWRNEQFF
TGTGCCAGCAGCCAAGGTGAATGGAGGAATGAGCAGTTCTTC
>TRBJ1-3|TRBD1|TRBV2|13|.
CASNNRGGNTIYF
TGTGCCAGCAATAACAGGGGGGGAAACACCATATATTTT
>TRBJ2-5|.|TRBV9|14|.
CASSVGGAWETQYF
TGTGCCAGCAGCGTAGGGGGAGCCTGGGAGACCCAGTACTTC
>TRBJ1-6|TRBD1|TRBV5-1|15|.
CASSLGQGRNSPLHF
TGCGCCAGCAGCTTGGGACAGGGGCGAAATTCACCCCTCCACTTT
>TRBJ1-1|TRBD1|TRBV7-9|16|.
CASSRVGRGLFTEAFF
TGTGCCAGCAGCCGGGTAGGCAGGGGGCTTTTCACTGAAGCTTTCTTT
>TRBJ2-2|TRBD1|TRBV6-4|17|few
CASSDSKGGDFTGELFF
TGTGCCAGCAGTGACTCGAAAGGGGGCGATTTCACCGGGGAGCTGTTTTTT
>TRBJ1-1|TRBD1|TRBV27|17|.
CASSSNRQGRLSTEAFF
TGTGCCAGCAGTTCGAATCGACAGGGGCGATTAAGCACTGAAGCTTTCTTT
>TRBJ1-2|TRBD1|TRBV5-6|14|once
CASSWTGSAYGYTF
TGTGCCAGCAGCTGGACAGGGTCGGCCTATGGCTACACCTTC
>TRBJ1-2|TRBD1|TRBV19|18|.
CASSMDLDRGKRYYGYTF
TGTGCCAGTAGTATGGATTTGGACAGGGGGAAGCGGTACTATGGCTACACCTTC
>TRBJ1-2|.|TRBV18|18|.
CASSRRQEIPTRDYGYTF
TGTGCCAGCTCCCGACGGCAGGAAATCCCAACGCGGGACTATGGCTACACCTTC
>TRBJ1-1|TRBD1|TRBV18|16|.
CASSPRTGQLNTEAFF
TGTGCCAGCTCACCACGGACAGGACAGTTGAACACTGAAGCTTTCTTT
>TRBJ1-5|TRBD1|TRBV6-6|14|once
CASRVTGADQPQHF
TGTGCCAGCAGAGTAACAGGGGCAGATCAGCCCCAGCATTTT
>TRBJ2-1|TRBD2|TRBV28|15|.
CASSLQTSGYNEQFF
TGTGCCAGCAGTTTACAGACTAGCGGATACAATGAGCAGTTCTTC
>TRBJ1-3|.|TRBV7-9|16|.
CSSSLMTGHSGNTIYF
TGTTCCAGCAGCTTAATGACAGGACACTCTGGAAACACCATATATTTT
>TRBJ2-5|TRBD2|TRBV5-1|15|.
CASSLGLAGQETQYF
TGCGCCAGCAGCTTGGGTCTAGCGGGCCAAGAGACCCAGTACTTC
>TRBJ2-2|TRBD1|TRBV12-5|15|.
CASGQGQGSPGELFF
TGTGCTAGTGGTCAGGGACAGGGAAGCCCCGGGGAGCTGTTTTTT
>TRBJ2-7|TRBD1|TRBV27|14|few
CASGRDRRAYEQYF
TGTGCCAGCGGTCGGGACAGGAGGGCCTACGAGCAGTACTTC
>TRBJ1-4|TRBD1|TRBV5-1|14|few
CASSPDRVNEKLFF
TGCGCCAGCAGCCCGGACAGGGTTAATGAAAAACTGTTTTTT
>TRBJ1-5|.|TRBV7-2|13|.
CASSLVFGGDFAF
TGTGCCAGCAGCTTAGTTTTTGGGGGGGACTTTGCCTTT
>TRBJ1-2|.|TRBV18|15|.
CASRSLRQASDGYTF
TGTGCCAGCCGCTCCCTTAGACAGGCCAGCGATGGCTACACCTTC
>TRBJ1-6|.|TRBV11-2|15|.
CASSLWATVNSPLHF
TGTGCCAGCAGCTTATGGGCGACAGTTAATTCACCCCTCCACTTT
>TRBJ2-7|TRBD1|TRBV5-1|15|.
CASSLQTGATYEQYF
TGCGCCAGCAGCTTACAGACAGGGGCAACCTACGAGCAGTACTTC
>TRBJ2-7|.|TRBV5-1|21|.
CASSFRGLGREPGTSSYEQYF
TGCGCCAGCAGCTTCCGGGGGTTGGGACGGGAGCCTGGAACAAGCTCCTACGAGCAGTACTTC
>TRBJ1-2|.|TRBV20-1|11|.
CSAKVGRSGFF
TGCAGTGCTAAGGTTGGGAGGTCGGGATTCTTC
>TRBJ1-1|.|TRBV7-9|15|.
CASSPTGLRDTEAFF
TGTGCCAGCAGCCCCACAGGGCTACGGGACACTGAAGCTTTCTTT
>TRBJ2-1|TRBD2|TRBV10-3|13|once
CASTSGRADEQFF
TGTGCCAGTACTAGCGGGAGGGCCGATGAGCAGTTCTTC
>TRBJ1-1|TRBD1|TRBV28|16|.
CASSHRTGLGDTEAFF
TGTGCCAGCAGCCACCGGACAGGGCTAGGTGACACTGAAGCTTTCTTT
>TRBJ1-2|TRBD1|TRBV5-1|13|.
CASSENRGGGYTF
TGCGCCAGCAGCGAAAACAGGGGTGGTGGCTACACCTTC
>TRBJ1-1|.|TRBV4-1|14|.
CASSQGGVVTEAFF
TGCGCCAGCAGCCAAGGGGGGGTGGTCACTGAAGCTTTCTTT
>TRBJ2-1|.|TRBV7-9|16|.
CASEPGTLSSYNEQFF
TGTGCCAGCGAGCCCGGGACACTCAGCTCCTACAATGAGCAGTTCTTC
>TRBJ1-2|.|TRBV4-2|15|.
CASSQVLGADYGYTF
TGTGCCAGCAGCCAAGTCCTGGGAGCGGACTATGGCTACACCTTC
>TRBJ1-5|.|TRBV30|14|.
CAWSVVGPGQPQHF
TGTGCCTGGAGTGTCGTGGGGCCGGGTCAGCCCCAGCATTTT